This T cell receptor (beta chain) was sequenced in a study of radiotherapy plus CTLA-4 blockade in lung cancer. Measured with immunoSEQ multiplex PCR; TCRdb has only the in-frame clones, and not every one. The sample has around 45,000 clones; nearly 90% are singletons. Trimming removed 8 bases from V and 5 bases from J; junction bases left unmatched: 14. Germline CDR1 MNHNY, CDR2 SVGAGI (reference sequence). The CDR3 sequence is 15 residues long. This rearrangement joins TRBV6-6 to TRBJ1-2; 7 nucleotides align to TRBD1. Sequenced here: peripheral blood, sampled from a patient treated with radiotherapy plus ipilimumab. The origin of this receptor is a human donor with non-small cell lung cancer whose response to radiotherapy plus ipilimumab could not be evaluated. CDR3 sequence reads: CASREGAGTYYGYTF. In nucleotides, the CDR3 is TGTGCCAGCCGAGAGGGGGCAGGGACCTATTATGGCTACACCTTC.